The 7 T cell receptor beta chains below all came from one sample that was sequenced in a study of T cell clonality in common variable immunodeficiency. TCRdb keeps only in-frame clones here, not all; method: immunoSEQ multiplex PCR. The sample holds 45,000 to 70,000 clones, and no clone turns up only once. Sequencing was performed on peripheral blood mononuclear cells. The receptors come from a person between 18 and 75 years old in good health.

This clone was recorded many times. The read falls 3 residues short of the CDR3 end, and the missing part is taken from the germline J gene. The V gene is TRBV7-6, the J gene TRBJ1-1; D is unclear. V lost 2 bases to trimming and J lost 1 base, with 5 bases between them. The CDR3 is made up of 13 amino acids. Germline-derived CDR1 and CDR2 are SGHVS and FNYEAQ. The CDR3 is CASSLKANTEAFF. The sequenced part of the CDR3 DNA is TGTGCCAGCAGCTTAAAGGCGAACACTGAA.

CDR3 residues: CASSLVGGAETQYF. CDR3 DNA, as far as it was read: TGTGCCAGCAGCTTGGTCGGGGGAGCTGAGACC. The chain uses TRBV5-5 and TRBJ2-5; D might be TRBD2 (6 bases). Read sequence stops 3 residues before the CDR3 end, and the germline J gene provides the missing end. V lost 0 bases and J 5 bases, leaving 11 bases between the germline ends. Germline CDR1 and CDR2: SGHKS and YYEKEE (reference sequence). The CDR3 has 14 residues.

This clone was counted ten times or more. The DNA ends 3 residues before the CDR3 does, and the rest of the CDR3 is filled in from the germline J gene. J is TRBJ1-2 and V is TRBV28; the D gene is possibly TRBD1 (5 bases). The CDR3 consists of 15 residues. From germline, CDR1 is MDHEN and CDR2 SYDVKM. CDR3 in amino acids: CASSPPDGRAGGYTF. Partial CDR3 DNA: TGTGCCAGCAGTCCACCAGACGGCAGGGCTGGGGGC.

This clone occurred many times. The read terminates 3 residues ahead of where the CDR3 ends, so the germline J gene completes it. The chain uses TRBV7-2 and TRBJ2-1; 8 bases are a match to TRBD2. The CDR3 consists of 14 residues. CDR1 and CDR2 from the germline V gene are SGHTA and FQGNSA. The junction had 1 base not matched to a gene; V was cut back by 5 bases and J by 1 base. CDR3 bases read: TGTGCCAGCAGCCCGGGGGGGTCCTACAATGAG. Translated, it gives CASSPGGSYNE. The whole CDR3 is CASSPGGSYNEQFF.

In its sample, this clone was seen many times. The read terminates 3 residues ahead of where the CDR3 ends, so the germline J gene completes it. This rearrangement joins TRBV5-1 to TRBJ2-5; D may be TRBD1 (6 bases). Germline CDR1 SGHRS, CDR2 YFSETQ. The V gene lost 4 bases and the J gene lost 6 bases, with 25 bases spanning the gap. The CDR3 has 17 residues. The CDR3 bases that were read are TGCGCCAGCAGCACCCGGGGAGACCAGGGGAGCGTTCAGACC. Translation: CASSTRGDQGSVQT. The entire CDR3 protein is CASSTRGDQGSVQTQYF.

This clone was counted ten times or more. The read ends 3 residues before the CDR3 terminus; that terminus is restored from the germline J gene. This chain connects TRBV7-9 to TRBJ2-7, with D maybe TRBD1 (5 bases). Trimming cost V 1 base and J 1 base, with 8 bases left between them. The CDR3 runs 14 residues. Germline V gene lookup returns CDR1 SEHNR and CDR2 FQNEAQ (reference sequence). CDR3 DNA (partial): TGTGCCAGCAGCTTAGATGCAGGGTCCTACGAG. Translating it yields CASSLDAGSYE. The entire CDR3 reads CASSLDAGSYEQYF.

In its sample, this clone was seen many times. The read terminates 3 residues before the CDR3 end, so the remaining end is supplied by the germline J gene. The chain recombines TRBV6-1 with TRBJ1-5; 7 positions match TRBD1. The CDR3 totals 16 residues. Germline CDR1 is MNHNS and CDR2 is SASEGT. The V and J ends lost 4 bases and 1 base, in that order; junction bases with no gene match: 7. The covered CDR3 bases are TGTGCCAGCAGTGCCCCCAGGGGGTTAAGCAATCAGCCC. Translating it yields CASSAPRGLSNQP. The whole CDR3 is CASSAPRGLSNQPQHF.